This is a list of T cell receptor beta chains from one sample in a study of T cell repertoires in cytomegalovirus infection. MiXCR, run by TCRdb on the reads, gives a single entry per CDR3 protein. The profile shows about 900,000 distinct CDR3 sequences, less than 35% of them singletons. Antigens of these TCRs are unknown. The specimen comprised cultured CD8+ T cells from PBMCs, sampled from culture after CMV antigen stimulation. These receptors originate from a human donor in good health (CMV status not recorded). Some clones in this sample may be carry-over from other donors' samples. Both conserved end residues are part of each CDR3. A D gene is named only where the DNA matches it firmly. Size is stated for part of the rows, as once, few or many counts, or as a class when the clone is expanded.

V gene	J gene	clone size	D gene	CDR3 DNA	CDR3 protein
TRBV6-2/TRBV6-3	TRBJ2-5	few	.	TGTGCCAGCAGTTACTCGAGGGCAGGGGATGCTACAGGAAAGGAGACCCAGTACTTC	CASSYSRAGDATGKETQYF
TRBV7-9	TRBJ2-4	few	.	TGTGCCATCGAGTTAGCCAAAAACATTCAGTACTTC	CAIELAKNIQYF
TRBV24-1	TRBJ2-1	.	.	TGTGCCACCAGTGACTCGCCCAAGAGTGAGCAGTTCTTC	CATSDSPKSEQFF
TRBV7-8	TRBJ1-1	few	TRBD1	TGTGCCAGCAGCCTGGACAGGCACAAGGTTGGAGCTTTCTTT	CASSLDRHKVGAFF
TRBV5-6	TRBJ1-2	.	.	TGTGCCAGCAGCTTAGGTCGGGACCGTCGATACGGCTACACCTTC	CASSLGRDRRYGYTF
TRBV27	TRBJ2-7	few	TRBD1	TGTGCCAGCAGTTTATCAGGGGGCCTCTACGAGCAGTACTTC	CASSLSGGLYEQYF
TRBV19	TRBJ1-5	.	TRBD1	TGCGCCAGTAGGCCGACAGGGCCAAATAGCAATCAGCCCCAGCATTTT	CASRPTGPNSNQPQHF
TRBV2	TRBJ2-1	once	.	TGTGCCAGCAGCCCCCGACAGAAAGAAAGAAATGAGCAGTTCTTC	CASSPRQKERNEQFF
TRBV4-1	TRBJ2-6	.	.	TGCGCCAGCAGCCCGAGGTGGCAGGGATCATTCGGTGGGGCCAACGTCCTGACTTTC	CASSPRWQGSFGGANVLTF
TRBV7-2	TRBJ2-2	many	.	TGTGCCAGCAGCTCCGTGGGGGTCCAGGTCGGGGAGCTGTTTTTT	CASSSVGVQVGELFF
TRBV12-3/TRBV12-4	TRBJ1-1	few	.	TGTGCCAGCAGTTTATTTGCTCAGGAAGCTTTCTTT	CASSLFAQEAFF
TRBV9	TRBJ2-5	few	.	TGTGCCAGCAGCGGACGACAGTTCCAAGAGACCCAGTACTTC	CASSGRQFQETQYF
TRBV7-9	TRBJ1-3	.	.	TGTGCCAGCATTACCCAACAGGGACGTGGAAACACCATATATTTT	CASITQQGRGNTIYF
TRBV12-3/TRBV12-4	TRBJ2-5	.	.	TGTGCCAGCAGTCCCACCCCTCGGCAAGAGACCCAGTACTTC	CASSPTPRQETQYF
TRBV6-5	TRBJ2-1	.	.	TGTGCCACCCGCCATGAGGGCAATGAGCAGTTCTTC	CATRHEGNEQFF
TRBV12-3/TRBV12-4	TRBJ2-1	.	.	TGTGCCAGCAGGAAGGGGTACAATGAGCAGTTCTTC	CASRKGYNEQFF
TRBV7-9	TRBJ1-2	few	.	TGTGCCAGCAGCGGAGAACGGCAGGGTGACTATGGCTACACCTTC	CASSGERQGDYGYTF
TRBV11-2	TRBJ1-4	.	.	TGTGCCAGCAGCTCGTCGGAAACAGGGATAAGAGAAAAACTGTTTTTT	CASSSSETGIREKLFF
TRBV5-1	TRBJ1-6	.	TRBD1	TGCGCCAGTCACGGACAGGGAGTTGGCTCACCCCTCCACTTT	CASHGQGVGSPLHF
TRBV20-1	TRBJ2-5	.	TRBD2	TGCAGTGCTAGAACGGCTAGCGGGCGTCAAGAGACCCAGCACTTC	CSARTASGRQETQHF
TRBV12-3/TRBV12-4	TRBJ1-1	.	.	TGTGCCAGCGGGCAGAGCACTGAAGCTTTCTTT	CASGQSTEAFF
TRBV12-3/TRBV12-4	TRBJ1-1	many	.	TGTGCCAGCAGTACCCGACAGGCGGGCACTGAAGCTTTCTTT	CASSTRQAGTEAFF
TRBV25-1	TRBJ2-5	few	.	TGTGCCAGCAGTGCCCACAACCAAGAGACCCAGTACTTC	CASSAHNQETQYF
TRBV20-1	TRBJ1-5	.	TRBD1	TGCAGTGCTGGGGGGACAGCAGATTATAGCAATCAGCCCCAGCATTTT	CSAGGTADYSNQPQHF
TRBV20-1	TRBJ2-5	.	TRBD1	TGCAGTGCTCCTAGTCCGGGACAGGGGGAGACCCAGTACTTC	CSAPSPGQGETQYF
TRBV27	TRBJ1-3	.	.	TGTGCCAGCAGCCTGGACGGTAGCTCTGGAATCACCATATATTTT	CASSLDGSSGITIYF
TRBV7-6	TRBJ2-3	few	TRBD1	TGTGCCAGCAACCTACAGGGGCGCCCAAATACGCAGTATTTT	CASNLQGRPNTQYF
TRBV27	TRBJ2-4	few	.	TGTGCCAGCAGTTTATCGTACGGAGGAGGCAAAAACATTCAGTACTTC	CASSLSYGGGKNIQYF
TRBV6-2/TRBV6-3	TRBJ1-1	few	TRBD1	TGTGCCAGCAGTCTCGCCGGGACAGGAGCTTCGGGGTGGACTGAAGCTTTCTTT	CASSLAGTGASGWTEAFF
TRBV6-2/TRBV6-3	TRBJ1-4	few	.	TGTGCCAGTCGGTTCCTGGACAGTGCAACTAATGAAAAACTGTTTTTT	CASRFLDSATNEKLFF
TRBV28	TRBJ1-5	.	.	TGTGCCAGCAGATCAACCCCTTTAGGGTTCAATCAGCCCCAGCATTTT	CASRSTPLGFNQPQHF
TRBV13	TRBJ1-2	.	TRBD1	TGTGCCAGCAGCTCAGACCTCAGGGGGACTAACTATGGCTACACCTTC	CASSSDLRGTNYGYTF
TRBV7-9	TRBJ2-2	many	.	TGTGCCAGCAGCTCTAGGGGCACCGGGGAGCTGTTTTTT	CASSSRGTGELFF
TRBV10-2	TRBJ2-7	.	.	TGCGCCAGCAGTGAAGTAGGTTTGGACGAGCAGTACTTC	CASSEVGLDEQYF
TRBV5-1	TRBJ2-1	once	TRBD1	TGCGCCAGCGTTGAGACAGGGTCGTTAAACAATGAGCAGTTCTTC	CASVETGSLNNEQFF
TRBV6-6	TRBJ2-7	.	.	TGTGCCAGCAGTTACTCAATGGGGGTTGACGAGCAGTACTTC	CASSYSMGVDEQYF
TRBV5-6	TRBJ1-2	.	.	TGTGCCAGCAGCCCCCCCGTCGTCGGCTATGGCTACACCTTC	CASSPPVVGYGYTF
TRBV4-1	TRBJ1-2	.	.	TGCGCCAGCACGAAAGAGGGGGGAAACTATGGCTACACCTTC	CASTKEGGNYGYTF
TRBV25-1	TRBJ2-5	.	.	TGTGCCAGCAGTGACGGAGGGATGCAGACCCAGTACTTC	CASSDGGMQTQYF
TRBV6-2/TRBV6-3	TRBJ1-5	.	.	TGTGCCAGCACCCCCCGAGGGGGGTGGGATCAGCCCCAGCATTTT	CASTPRGGWDQPQHF
TRBV2	TRBJ2-1	.	.	TGTGCCAGCAGTGCCCGAGATATAGCCCCCTTCAATGAGCAGTTCTTC	CASSARDIAPFNEQFF
TRBV27	TRBJ1-1	few	.	TGTGCCACCGCACCCACGGTGAACACTGAAGCTTTCTTT	CATAPTVNTEAFF
TRBV4-1	TRBJ2-7	few	TRBD2	TGCGCCAGCAGCCAAGGAGATAGCGGGGGGGCCGGGTACGAGCAGTACTTC	CASSQGDSGGAGYEQYF
TRBV7-6	TRBJ1-1	.	.	TGTGCCAGCAGCCGCCCGGGCAGCGTTAACACTGAAGCTTTCTTT	CASSRPGSVNTEAFF
TRBV7-9	TRBJ1-4	.	TRBD1	TGTGCCAGCAGCAACCGGGACAGGGGATCTAGTTGGAATGAAAAACTGTTTTTT	CASSNRDRGSSWNEKLFF
TRBV15	TRBJ2-3	few	.	TGTGCCACCAGCAGATCCCCACGGGAGCGGACAGATACGCAGTATTTT	CATSRSPRERTDTQYF
TRBV6-2/TRBV6-3	TRBJ2-7	few	.	TGTGCCAGCAACCATCTTGGAGAGCAGTACTTC	CASNHLGEQYF
TRBV12-3/TRBV12-4	TRBJ1-2	few	.	TGTGCCAGCAGTCCCGGGACGGATTTCTACACCTTC	CASSPGTDFYTF
TRBV2	TRBJ2-1	few	TRBD1	TGTGCCAGCACTGGGGACAGGGGTAGCCATGTCGATGTTTACAATGAGCAGTTCTTC	CASTGDRGSHVDVYNEQFF